This TCR beta chain was identified in a study of blood T cell repertoires in COVID-19. The wider study: The United States, Italy and Spain supplied acute and convalescent COVID-19 samples.

This CDR3 region has 15 residues. Germline V gene sequence: CDR1 LNHDA, CDR2 SQIVND (reference sequence). Trimming cost V 3 bases and J 4 bases, with 16 bases left between them. The table came from immunoSEQ multiplex PCR; TCRdb's copy has only in-frame clones and leaves some out. This table holds under 110,000 clones, roughly two thirds found once. Sample: peripheral blood. This TCR derives from a human donor with acute or convalescent COVID-19. The donor label of this sample is uncertain. V is TRBV19 and J is TRBJ2-7; tentative D call: TRBD1 (6 bases). CDR3 in amino acids: CASSIAQGRTYEQYF. The CDR3 region has the DNA TGTGCCAGTAGTATCGCACAGGGACGAACTTACGAGCAGTACTTC.